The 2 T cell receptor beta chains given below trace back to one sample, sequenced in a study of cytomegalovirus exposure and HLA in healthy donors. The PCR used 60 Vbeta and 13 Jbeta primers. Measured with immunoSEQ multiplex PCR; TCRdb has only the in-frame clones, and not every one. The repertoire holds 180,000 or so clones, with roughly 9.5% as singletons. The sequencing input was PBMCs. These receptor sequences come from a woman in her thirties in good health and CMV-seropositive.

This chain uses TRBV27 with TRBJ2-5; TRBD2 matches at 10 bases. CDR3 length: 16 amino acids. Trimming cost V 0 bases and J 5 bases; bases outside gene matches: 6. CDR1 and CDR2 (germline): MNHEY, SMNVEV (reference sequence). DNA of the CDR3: TGTGCCAGCAGTTTATCGGTAGCGGGGGGTTGGGAGACCCAGTACTTC. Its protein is CASSLSVAGGWETQYF.

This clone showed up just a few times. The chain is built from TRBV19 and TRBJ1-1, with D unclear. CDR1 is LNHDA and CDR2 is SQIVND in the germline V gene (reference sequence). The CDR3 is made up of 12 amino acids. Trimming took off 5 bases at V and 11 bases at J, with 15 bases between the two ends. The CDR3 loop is CASSRELNDAFF. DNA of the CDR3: TGTGCCAGTAGTCGGGAGTTAAACGATGCTTTCTTT.